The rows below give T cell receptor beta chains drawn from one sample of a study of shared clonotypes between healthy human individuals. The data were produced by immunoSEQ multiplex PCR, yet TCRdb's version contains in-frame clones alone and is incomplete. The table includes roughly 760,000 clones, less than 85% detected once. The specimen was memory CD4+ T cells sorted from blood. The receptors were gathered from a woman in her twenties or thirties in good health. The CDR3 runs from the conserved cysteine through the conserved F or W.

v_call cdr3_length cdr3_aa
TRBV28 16 CASIAASGRPYNEQFF
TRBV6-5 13 CASRNREYTEAFF
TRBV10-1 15 CASTMTPFSTDTQYF
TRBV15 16 CATSRDPGQGFGEQYF
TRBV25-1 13 CASRAGTGYEQYF
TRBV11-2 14 CASSGPGQGLEQYF
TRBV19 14 CASEDRGSNQPQHF
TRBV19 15 CASSPGTAITDTQYF
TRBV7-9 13 CASSSRLDNEQFF
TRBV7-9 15 CASSLVRQMNTEAFF
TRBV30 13 CAWREPLGYEQYF
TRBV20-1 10 CSALYNSQFF
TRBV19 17 CASSIDLGQAGANVLTF
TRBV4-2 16 CASSPGLADNSYEQYF
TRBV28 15 CASSVGTSGSNEQFF